The entry below gives a single T cell receptor (beta chain) sequence along with its context. This sample is drawn from a study of blood T cell repertoires in COVID-19. The overall study: The United States, Italy and Spain supplied acute and convalescent COVID-19 samples. In each case, the material was cDNA or gDNA derived from T cells, B-cell-depleted T cells, or PBMCs.

Original processing notes: Scientists estimated how many nucleated cells there were by amplifying reference gene primers. Data came from immunoSEQ multiplex PCR; TCRdb stores just in-frame clones and leaves some out. V and J calls and clone size are as listed in that table; D and trimming were resolved from the DNA. The sample has about 210,000 clones; about 83% are singletons. Germline-derived CDR1 and CDR2 are SGHAT and FQNNGV. This CDR3 is 13 amino acids long. Germline trimming cut 8 bases from V and 6 bases from J; bases unmatched to any gene: 7. The chain couples TRBV11-2 to TRBJ2-7; 10 nucleotides agree with TRBD1. The receptor comes from a woman in her 50s with active or convalescent COVID-19. The sample consisted of peripheral blood. CDR3 sequence: CASGDRGQSEQYF. CDR3 coding DNA: TGTGCCAGCGGGGACAGGGGCCAAAGCGAGCAGTACTTC. The full variable domain, completed using reference TRBV11-2 and TRBJ2-7, is EAGVAQSPRYKIIEKRQSVAFWCNPISGHATLYWYQQILGQGPKLLIQFQNNGVVDDSQLPKDRFSAERLKGVDSTLKIQPAKLEDSAVYLCASGDRGQSEQYFGPGTRLTVT.